This T cell receptor beta chain is drawn from a study of blood T cell repertoires in COVID-19. Overall study: Researchers got acute and convalescent COVID-19 samples from the United States, Italy and Spain. Sample material is recorded as cDNA or gDNA derived from T cells, B-cell-depleted T cells, or PBMCs.

Germline loops: CDR1 SNHLY, CDR2 FYNNEI. V lost 5 bases to trimming and J lost 4 bases, with 11 bases between them. The CDR3 totals 13 residues. Original analysis: How many nucleated cells were present was estimated from reference gene primer amplification. Profiling relied on immunoSEQ multiplex PCR, and the TCRdb table lists in-frame clones only, not all of them. For V, J and clone size, that table is used; D and trimming come from the DNA. The table records roughly 140,000 clones, roughly 80% of them present only once. The sequenced material came from peripheral blood. The chain has TRBV2 and TRBJ1-1; D is uncertain. The sequence was collected from a man aged 50-60 years with active or convalescent COVID-19. The CDR3 DNA reads as TGTGCCAGCAGTACGCAACGAGGCACTGAAGCTTTCTTT. It translates to CASSTQRGTEAFF.